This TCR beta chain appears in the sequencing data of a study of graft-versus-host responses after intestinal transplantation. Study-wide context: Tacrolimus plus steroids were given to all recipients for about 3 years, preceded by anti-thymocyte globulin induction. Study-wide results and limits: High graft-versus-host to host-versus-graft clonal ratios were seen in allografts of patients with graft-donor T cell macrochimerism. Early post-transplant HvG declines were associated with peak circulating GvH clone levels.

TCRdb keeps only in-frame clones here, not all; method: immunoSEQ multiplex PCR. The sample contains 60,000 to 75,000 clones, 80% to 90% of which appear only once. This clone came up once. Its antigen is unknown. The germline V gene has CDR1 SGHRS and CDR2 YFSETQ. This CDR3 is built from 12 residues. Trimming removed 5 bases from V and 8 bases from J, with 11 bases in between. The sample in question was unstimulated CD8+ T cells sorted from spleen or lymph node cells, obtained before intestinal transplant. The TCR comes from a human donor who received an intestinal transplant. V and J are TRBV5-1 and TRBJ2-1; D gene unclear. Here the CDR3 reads CASREPSDEQFF. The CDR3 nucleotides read TGCGCCAGCAGGGAGCCATCCGATGAGCAGTTCTTC.